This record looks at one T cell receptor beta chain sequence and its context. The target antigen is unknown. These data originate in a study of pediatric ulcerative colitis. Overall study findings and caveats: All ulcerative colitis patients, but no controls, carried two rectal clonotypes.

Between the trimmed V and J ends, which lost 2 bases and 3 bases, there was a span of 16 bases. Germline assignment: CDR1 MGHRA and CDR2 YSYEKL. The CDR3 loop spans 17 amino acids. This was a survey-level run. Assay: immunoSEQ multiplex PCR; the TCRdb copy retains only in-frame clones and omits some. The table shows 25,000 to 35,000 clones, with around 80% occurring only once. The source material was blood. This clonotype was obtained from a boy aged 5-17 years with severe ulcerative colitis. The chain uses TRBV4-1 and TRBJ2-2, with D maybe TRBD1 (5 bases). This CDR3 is CASSQIPGSSYTGELFF. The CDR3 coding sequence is TGCGCCAGCAGCCAAATCCCAGGGTCGAGTTACACCGGGGAGCTGTTTTTT.